Each of the 17 T cell receptor beta chains below was sequenced from the same sample in a study of breast tumors, draining lymph nodes, adjacent tissues. TCRdb fed the multiplex PCR reads into MiXCR, producing one record per CDR3 protein. The table records 20,000 to 25,000 distinct CDR3 sequences, about 41% of them present only once. Sequenced: breast tumor tissue. The receptors originated from a female donor with breast cancer. Some clones in this sample may be carry-over from other donors' samples.

This clonotype was found many times. CDR3 in amino acids: CATSRDVGGSYEQYF. For the CDR3, the DNA is TGTGCCACCAGCAGAGATGTGGGGGGGTCCTACGAGCAGTACTTC. The chain carries TRBV15 and TRBJ2-7; the match to TRBD2 covers 7 bases. The CDR3 covers 15 residues. Trimming removed 0 bases from V and 1 base from J; junction bases left unmatched: 3. Germline CDR1 LNHNV, CDR2 YYDKDF (reference sequence).

In its sample, this clonotype was seen many times. V usage is TRBV7-2 and J usage is TRBJ1-2; 8 positions match TRBD1. V dropped 5 bases and J dropped 4; count of bases not matched to a gene: 9. This CDR3 comprises 15 residues. The germline CDR1 and CDR2 sequences are SGHTA and FQGNSA. The CDR3 is CASSPQTGAGYGYTF. DNA for the CDR3: TGTGCCAGCAGCCCACAGACAGGGGCGGGCTATGGCTACACCTTC.

Ten or more counts support this clonotype. CDR3 residues: CSARPITGYTF. Written as DNA, the CDR3 is TGCAGTGCTAGACCAATCACGGGCTACACCTTC. This chain connects TRBV20-1 to TRBJ1-2; D unclear. From germline, CDR1 is DFQATT and CDR2 SNEGSKA (reference sequence). The CDR3 runs 11 residues. Trimming removed 2 bases at V and 8 bases at J, with 9 bases between.

V and J are TRBV19 and TRBJ1-1, with 7 bases identical to TRBD1. Trimming removed 5 bases from V and 2 bases from J; junction bases left unmatched: 5. Germline-derived CDR1 and CDR2 are LNHDA and SQIVND (reference sequence). There are 14 residues in the CDR3. The CDR3 DNA reads TGTGCCAGTAGTTGGGACAGCTCTAACACTGAAGCTTTCTTT. This sequence encodes CASSWDSSNTEAFF.

This clonotype was detected ten times or more. This may arise from a read error, as a much more abundant clone is one base away. This chain joins TRBV20-1 and TRBJ2-3; perhaps TRBD2 as D (7 bases). The CDR3 totals 17 residues. Trimming removed 2 bases from V and 5 bases from J, with 23 bases in between. In germline, CDR1 is DFQATT, CDR2 SNEGSKA (reference sequence). The CDR3 DNA is TGCAGTGCTAGACCTCCGTTGGGGGGGGCTCCGCTAGATACGCAGTATTTT. This encodes CSARPPLGGAPLDTQYF.

In its sample, this clonotype was seen many times. The chain links TRBV4-2 to TRBJ1-5; D is possibly TRBD1 (6 bases). In germline, CDR1 is LGHNA, CDR2 YNFKEQ. The CDR3 extends over 16 amino acids. The ends were cut back, 0 bases at V and 6 bases at J, with 15 bases in the middle. The CDR3 DNA is TGTGCCAGCAGCCAAGATGCGGGGGCGCCGGGTCAGCCCCAGCATTTT. Translating it yields CASSQDAGAPGQPQHF.

In its sample, this clonotype was seen many times. This chain connects TRBV7-9 to TRBJ2-1, with 11 bases lining up with TRBD1. This CDR3 spans 15 amino acids. Germline CDR1 reads SEHNR; CDR2 reads FQNEAQ (reference sequence). V was pared by 3 bases and J by 8 bases, with 6 bases of the junction left unmatched. The CDR3 DNA reads TGTGCCAGCAGCTTCCGGGACAGGGGGTTCGATGAGCAGTTCTTC. Encoded protein: CASSFRDRGFDEQFF.

This chain links TRBV30 with TRBJ1-5, with unresolved D. CDR1 is GTSNPN, CDR2 SVGIG, per germline (reference sequence). The CDR3 runs to 13 residues. Trimming took 2 bases from V and 2 from J, leaving 7 bases between them. The CDR3 loop is CAWSHSGNQPQHF. CDR3 DNA: TGTGCCTGGAGTCACAGCGGCAATCAGCCCCAGCATTTT.

The chain carries TRBV24-1 and TRBJ1-5; 9 bases are a match to TRBD1. V shed 3 bases, J shed 3 bases, and the junction held 2 bases outside the gene matches. The germline V gene encodes CDR1 KGHDR and CDR2 SFDVKD. This CDR3 is 15 amino acids long. As DNA, the CDR3 is TGTGCCACCAGTGATGGACAGGGGTTCAATCAGCCCCAGCATTTT. This gives the protein CATSDGQGFNQPQHF.

This clonotype was picked up many times. The rearrangement uses TRBV5-6 and TRBJ2-7, with D unclear. The ends were cut back, 4 bases at V and 2 bases at J, with 10 bases in the middle. This CDR3 is built from 13 residues. Germline lookup yields CDR1 SGHDT and CDR2 YYEEEE. The CDR3 reads CASSTTVAYEQYF. The CDR3 DNA is TGTGCCAGCAGCACAACGGTTGCCTACGAGCAGTACTTC.

V is TRBV7-9 and J is TRBJ2-3; 7 bases match TRBD2. V lost 3 bases, J lost 4 bases, and 4 bases stayed unmatched. The CDR3 extends over 14 amino acids. Looked up from germline, CDR1 is SEHNR and CDR2 is FQNEAQ (reference sequence). The CDR3 coding sequence is TGTGCCAGCAGCTTTATGGGGGGGGCAGATACGCAGTATTTT. Its protein is CASSFMGGADTQYF. The whole variable domain, remainder taken from reference TRBV7-9 and TRBJ2-3, is DTGVSQNPRHKITKRGQNVTFRCDPISEHNRLYWYRQTLGQGPEFLTYFQNEAQLEKSRLLSDRFSAERPKGSFSTLEIQRTEQGDSAMYLCASSFMGGADTQYFGPGTRLTVL.

The chain is built from TRBV6-5 and TRBJ2-7; TRBD2 might be the D (6 bases). The germline gives CDR1 MNHEY, CDR2 SVGAGI. The V end lost 5 bases, the J end lost 3 bases, and 14 bases lay between the germline ends. This CDR3 comprises 14 residues. In nucleotides, the CDR3 is TGTGCCAGCAGTGGCGGAATGGGGGGCTACGAGCAGTACTTC. Translating it yields CASSGGMGGYEQYF.

By frequency in the sample, this clonotype is medium-sized. The CDR3 nucleotides are TGTGCCAGCAGCTTAGTCAGCACAGATACGCAGTATTTT. Its translation is CASSLVSTDTQYF. The chain joins TRBV7-3 to TRBJ2-3; D remains unclear. Trimming removed 2 bases at V and 0 bases at J, with 3 bases between. The germline gives CDR1 SGHTA, CDR2 FQGTGA. The CDR3 is 13 amino acids.

This chain joins TRBV19 and TRBJ1-2, with a possible D match to TRBD1 (6 bases). Germline assignment: CDR1 LNHDA and CDR2 SQIVND (reference sequence). V dropped 5 bases and J dropped 5 bases, with 18 bases sitting between them. The CDR3 loop spans 15 amino acids. The CDR3 nucleotides are TGTGCCAGTAGTTACCCAGGGGCCGTTACTTATGGCTACACCTTC. This translates into CASSYPGAVTYGYTF. The full variable domain, completed using reference TRBV19 and TRBJ1-2, is DGGITQSPKYLFRKEGQNVTLSCEQNLNHDAMYWYRQDPGQGLRLIYYSQIVNDFQKGDIAEGYSVSREKKESFPLTVTSAQKNPTAFYLCASSYPGAVTYGYTFGSGTRLTVV.

The chain carries TRBV11-2 and TRBJ2-2; D may match TRBD1 or TRBD2 (5 bases each). V was pared by 5 bases and J by 1 base, with 26 bases between. Looked up from germline, CDR1 is SGHAT and CDR2 is FQNNGV. The CDR3 is 20 amino acids. The CDR3 reads CASSPGRGYASSGNTGELFF. The CDR3 region has the DNA TGTGCCAGCAGCCCGGGAAGGGGATATGCCTCGAGTGGGAACACCGGGGAGCTGTTTTTT. The full variable domain, with the rest looked up from reference TRBV11-2 and TRBJ2-2, is EAGVAQSPRYKIIEKRQSVAFWCNPISGHATLYWYQQILGQGPKLLIQFQNNGVVDDSQLPKDRFSAERLKGVDSTLKIQPAKLEDSAVYLCASSPGRGYASSGNTGELFFGEGSRLTVL.

Many counts were recorded for this clonotype. The chain links TRBV7-8 to TRBJ2-7, with 8 bases aligning to TRBD2. V lost 5 bases to trimming and J lost 2 bases; unmatched junction nucleotides: 8. This CDR3 region has 15 residues. In germline, CDR1 is SGHVS, CDR2 FQNEAQ. CDR3 residues: CASSVTGGRAYEQYF. The CDR3 DNA reads TGTGCCAGCAGCGTGACGGGGGGGCGGGCCTACGAGCAGTACTTC.

This chain connects TRBV12-3 or TRBV12-4 to TRBJ1-1, with a possible D match to TRBD1 (6 bases). The V end lost 7 bases, the J end lost 0 bases, and 12 bases lay between the germline ends. The CDR3 totals 14 residues. CDR3 sequence: CASKRGLMNTEAFF. Written as DNA, the CDR3 is TGTGCCAGCAAGCGGGGGCTAATGAACACTGAAGCTTTCTTT.